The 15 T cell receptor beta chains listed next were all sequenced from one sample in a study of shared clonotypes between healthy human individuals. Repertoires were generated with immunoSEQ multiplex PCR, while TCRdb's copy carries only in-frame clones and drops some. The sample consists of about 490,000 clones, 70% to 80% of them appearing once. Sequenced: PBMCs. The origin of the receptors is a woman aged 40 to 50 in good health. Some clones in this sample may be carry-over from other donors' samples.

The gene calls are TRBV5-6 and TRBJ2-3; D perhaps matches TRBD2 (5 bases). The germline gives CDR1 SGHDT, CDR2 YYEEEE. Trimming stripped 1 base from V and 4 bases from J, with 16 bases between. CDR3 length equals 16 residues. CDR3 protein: CASSLWWTRGADTQYF. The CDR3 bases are TGTGCCAGCAGCTTGTGGTGGACTCGAGGCGCAGATACGCAGTATTTT. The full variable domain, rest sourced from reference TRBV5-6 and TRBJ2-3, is DAGVTQSPTHLIKTRGQQVTLRCSPKSGHDTVSWYQQALGQGPQFIFQYYEEEERQRGNFPDRFSGHQFPNYSSELNVNALLLGDSALYLCASSLWWTRGADTQYFGPGTRLTVL.

The CDR3 sequence is CASSLRWGSGYRWELFF. CDR3 coding DNA: TGTGCCAGCAGCTTGCGGTGGGGGAGCGGATACCGTTGGGAGCTGTTTTTT. The chain uses TRBV5-5 and TRBJ2-2; tentatively, D is TRBD1 or TRBD2 (5 bases each). The V end lost 1 base, the J end lost 9 bases, and 22 bases lay between the germline ends. The CDR3 has 17 amino acids. Germline V CDR1 and CDR2: SGHKS, YYEKEE (reference sequence).

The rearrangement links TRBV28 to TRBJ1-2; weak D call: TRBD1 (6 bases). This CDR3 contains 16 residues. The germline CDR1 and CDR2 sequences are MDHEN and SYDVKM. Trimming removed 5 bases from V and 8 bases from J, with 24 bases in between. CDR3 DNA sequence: TGTGCCAGCAGTACACCAATCGGGACACCCCAAGGAGGCTACACCTTC. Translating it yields CASSTPIGTPQGGYTF.

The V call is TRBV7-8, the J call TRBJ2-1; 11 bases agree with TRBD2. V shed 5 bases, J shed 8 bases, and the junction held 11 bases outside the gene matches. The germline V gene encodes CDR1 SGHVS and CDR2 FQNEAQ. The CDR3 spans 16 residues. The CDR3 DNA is TGTGCCAGCAGCCCGGGTAGCGGGAGGGTCACGGATGAGCAGTTCTTC. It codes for CASSPGSGRVTDEQFF.

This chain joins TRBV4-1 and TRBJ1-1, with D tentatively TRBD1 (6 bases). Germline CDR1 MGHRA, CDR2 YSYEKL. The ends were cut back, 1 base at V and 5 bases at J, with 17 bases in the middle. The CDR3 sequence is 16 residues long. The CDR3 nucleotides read TGCGCCAGCAGCCAAGGAGGCGGCAGGGGAAGAACTGAAGCTTTCTTT. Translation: CASSQGGGRGRTEAFF.

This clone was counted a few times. Here the CDR3 reads CATSRDVAQPQHF. The CDR3 nucleotides are TGTGCCACCAGCAGAGATGTTGCTCAGCCCCAGCATTTT. This rearrangement joins TRBV15 to TRBJ1-5; D call uncertain. Trimming took 0 bases from V and 6 from J, leaving 6 bases between them. This CDR3 has 13 amino acids. Germline-derived CDR1 and CDR2 are LNHNV and YYDKDF (reference sequence).

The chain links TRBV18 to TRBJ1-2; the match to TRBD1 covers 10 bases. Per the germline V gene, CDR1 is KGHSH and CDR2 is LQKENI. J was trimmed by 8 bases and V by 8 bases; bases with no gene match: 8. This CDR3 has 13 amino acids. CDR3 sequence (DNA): TGTGCCAGCCAGCCGGGACAGGGGAGCGGCTACACCTTC. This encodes CASQPGQGSGYTF.

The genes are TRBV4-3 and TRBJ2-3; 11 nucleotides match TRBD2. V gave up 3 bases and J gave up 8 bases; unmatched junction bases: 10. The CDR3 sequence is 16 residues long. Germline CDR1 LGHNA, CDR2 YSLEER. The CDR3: CASSQIAGGGSGTQYF. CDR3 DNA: TGCGCCAGCAGCCAGATAGCGGGAGGGGGGTCAGGTACGCAGTATTTT.

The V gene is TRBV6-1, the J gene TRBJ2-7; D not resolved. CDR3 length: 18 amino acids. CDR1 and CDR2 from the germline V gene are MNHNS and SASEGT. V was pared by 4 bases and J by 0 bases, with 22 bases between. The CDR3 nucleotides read TGTGCCAGCAGTGTTTTCCCACACCAAACACAGAGCTCCTACGAGCAGTACTTC. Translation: CASSVFPHQTQSSYEQYF.

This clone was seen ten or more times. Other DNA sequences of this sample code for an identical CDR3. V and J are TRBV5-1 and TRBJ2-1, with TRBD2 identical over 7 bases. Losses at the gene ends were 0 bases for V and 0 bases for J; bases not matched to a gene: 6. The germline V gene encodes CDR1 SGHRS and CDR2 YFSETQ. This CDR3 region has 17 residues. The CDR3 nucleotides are TGCGCCAGCAGCTTGGAGGCTAGCGGAAGCTCCTACAATGAGCAGTTCTTC. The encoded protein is CASSLEASGSSYNEQFF.

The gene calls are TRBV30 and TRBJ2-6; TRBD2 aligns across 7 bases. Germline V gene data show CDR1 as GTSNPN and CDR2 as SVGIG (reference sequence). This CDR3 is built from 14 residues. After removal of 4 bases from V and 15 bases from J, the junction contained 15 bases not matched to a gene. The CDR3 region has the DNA TGTGCCTGGACCGGGGGGTCGACGGTTTCCAGCCTGACTTTC. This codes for CAWTGGSTVSSLTF. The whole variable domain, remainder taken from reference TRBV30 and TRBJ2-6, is SQTIHQWPATLVQPVGSPLSLECTVEGTSNPNLYWYRQAAGRGLQLLFYSVGIGQISSEVPQNLSASRPQDRQFILSSKKLLLSDSGFYLCAWTGGSTVSSLTFGAGSRLTVL.

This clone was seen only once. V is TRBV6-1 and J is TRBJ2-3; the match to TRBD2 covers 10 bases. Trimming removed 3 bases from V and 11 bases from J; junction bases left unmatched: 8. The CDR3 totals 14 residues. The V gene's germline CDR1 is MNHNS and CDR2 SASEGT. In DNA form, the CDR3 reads TGTGCCAGCAGTGATCTAGCGGGAGTGGTAAGGCAGTATTTT. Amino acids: CASSDLAGVVRQYF.

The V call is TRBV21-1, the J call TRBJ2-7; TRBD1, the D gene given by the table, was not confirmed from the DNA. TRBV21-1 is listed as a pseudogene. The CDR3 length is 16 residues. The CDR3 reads CASSLGEIEQPHEQYF. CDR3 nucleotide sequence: TGTGCCAGCAGCCTAGGGGAAATTGAACAGCCCCACGAGCAGTACTTC.

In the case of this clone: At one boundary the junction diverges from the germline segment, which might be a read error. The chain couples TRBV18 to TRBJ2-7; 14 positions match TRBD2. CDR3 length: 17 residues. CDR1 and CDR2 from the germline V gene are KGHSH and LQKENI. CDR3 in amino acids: CASSPPTSGRGSYGQYF. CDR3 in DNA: TGTGCCAGCTCTCCGCCGACTAGCGGGAGGGGGTCCTACGGGCAGTACTTC. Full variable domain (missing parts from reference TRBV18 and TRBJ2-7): NAGVMQNPRHLVRRRGQEARLRCSPMKGHSHVYWYRQLPEEGLKFMVYLQKENIIDESGMPKERFSAEFPKEGPSILRIQQVVRGDSAAYFCASSPPTSGRGSYGQYFGPGTRLTVT.

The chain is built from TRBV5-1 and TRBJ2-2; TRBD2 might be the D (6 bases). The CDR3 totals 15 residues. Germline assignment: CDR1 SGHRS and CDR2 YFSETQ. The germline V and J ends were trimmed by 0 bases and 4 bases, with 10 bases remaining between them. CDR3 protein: CASSLAPGGTGELFF. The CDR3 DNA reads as TGCGCCAGCAGCTTGGCTCCCGGGGGCACCGGGGAGCTGTTTTTT.